The TCR beta chain described here comes from a study of OX40 agonist ivuxolimab in advanced cancers. The CDR3 length is 10 residues. The germline V gene has CDR1 MDHEN and CDR2 SYDVKM. Between the trimmed V and J ends, which lost 3 bases and 7 bases, there was a span of 4 bases. The assay was immunoSEQ multiplex PCR, and TCRdb's table has in-frame clones only and misses some. The repertoire includes approximately 110,000 clones, about 90% of them detected once, and around 0.81% sits in the top ten. Sequences were derived from CD4+ or CD8+ T cells sorted from blood, sampled in a trial of the OX40 agonist ivuxolimab. This receptor was taken from an adult with an advanced solid tumor such as melanoma, head and neck, liver or kidney cancer. The chain carries TRBV28 and TRBJ2-7; D call uncertain. The DNA for the CDR3 is TGTGCCAGCAGTTTCAAAGAGCAGTACTTC. Residues: CASSFKEQYF.